The rows below give T cell receptor beta chains drawn from one sample of a study of blood T cell repertoires in COVID-19. Method: immunoSEQ multiplex PCR; TCRdb's copy keeps in-frame clones and lacks some. The table has about 200,000 clones, around nine tenths seen once. Sequencing was carried out using peripheral blood. These receptors were obtained from a man aged 18 to 30 with active or convalescent COVID-19. Both conserved end residues are part of each CDR3. Fields, in order: J gene, D gene, V gene, CDR3 protein. The D gene is left open where the match is weak.

>TRBJ2-3|-|TRBV7-6
CASSLAVASEGDTQYF
>TRBJ1-2|-|TRBV19
CASSISPQTYGYTF
>TRBJ1-4|TRBD1|TRBV29-1
CSVGGQGSNEKLFF
>TRBJ2-7|-|TRBV6-1
CASSEGYRDEQYF
>TRBJ2-3|-|TRBV5-1
CASSSARTGMIDTQYF
>TRBJ2-7|TRBD2|TRBV6-1
CASSEPSGGYEQYF
>TRBJ2-7|-|TRBV30
CAWSLGGEQYF
>TRBJ1-5|TRBD1|TRBV2
CASRGDRAGQPQHF
>TRBJ1-2|TRBD1|TRBV7-2
CASSSSPGQPRSYTF
>TRBJ2-5|TRBD2|TRBV7-3
CASSFGGKETQYF
>TRBJ1-4|-|TRBV30
CAWSTRTVATNEKLFF
>TRBJ2-7|-|TRBV30
CAWSAETASYEQYF
>TRBJ1-1|TRBD1|TRBV10-3
CAISQDRGGTEAFF
>TRBJ2-1|TRBD2|TRBV6-7
CASSCGTSGGSSYNEQFF